A selection of T cell receptor beta chains follows, all from one sample in a study of cytomegalovirus exposure and HLA in healthy donors. Produced via immunoSEQ multiplex PCR; TCRdb's table is partial and in-frame only. The sample contains some 66,000 clones, 70% to 85% of which appear only once. The sequenced sample consisted of PBMCs. The receptors come from a man aged 55 to 70 in good health and CMV-seropositive. Each CDR3 is given with its conserved first and last residue. The order of the fields is J gene, V gene, CDR3 protein.

J: TRBJ1-4; V: TRBV6-1; CDR3: CASSYSEKLFF
J: TRBJ2-5; V: TRBV19; CDR3: CASSIRGRQETQYF
J: TRBJ1-5; V: TRBV2; CDR3: CASSGDTIVEEPQHF
J: TRBJ2-4; V: TRBV6-1; CDR3: CASSEALGIAKNIQYF
J: TRBJ2-7; V: TRBV19; CDR3: CASSTRQFPEQYF
J: TRBJ1-1; V: TRBV6-5; CDR3: CASMGRQNTEAFF
J: TRBJ2-1; V: TRBV10-3; CDR3: CAISGTTGGAGGEQFF
J: TRBJ2-7; V: TRBV27; CDR3: CASSLRGQSYEQYF
J: TRBJ2-5; V: TRBV6-1; CDR3: CASSEAVMGLAVRETQYF
J: TRBJ1-5; V: TRBV2; CDR3: CASSQGALSNQPQHF
J: TRBJ1-2; V: TRBV6-5; CDR3: CASSPPGQGGRNTF
J: TRBJ2-2; V: TRBV5-1; CDR3: CASSLAGQSTGELFF
J: TRBJ2-2; V: TRBV6-6; CDR3: CASSYGTGGSGELFF
J: TRBJ2-2; V: TRBV10-1; CDR3: CASRSGFNTGELFF
J: TRBJ1-2; V: TRBV2; CDR3: CASNIGGRTNGYTF
J: TRBJ1-1; V: TRBV7-9; CDR3: CASSPGLMNTEAFF
J: TRBJ2-7; V: TRBV19; CDR3: CASSSPGTGAYEQYF
J: TRBJ1-6; V: TRBV19; CDR3: CASSIKQGVSPLHF
J: TRBJ2-7; V: TRBV5-1; CDR3: CASSLGQANYEQYF
J: TRBJ2-6; V: TRBV5-5; CDR3: CASSLVSDVLTF
J: TRBJ2-7; V: TRBV7-8; CDR3: CASSSASGQLLSGLTEQYF
J: TRBJ1-6; V: TRBV16; CDR3: CASSQLGGSPLHF
J: TRBJ2-5; V: TRBV27; CDR3: CASSSLIEAETQYF
J: TRBJ1-6; V: TRBV5-1; CDR3: CASSPPIHNSPLHF
J: TRBJ1-1; V: TRBV2; CDR3: CASFTDANTEAFF
J: TRBJ2-7; V: TRBV5-4; CDR3: CASSHTPHEYEQYF